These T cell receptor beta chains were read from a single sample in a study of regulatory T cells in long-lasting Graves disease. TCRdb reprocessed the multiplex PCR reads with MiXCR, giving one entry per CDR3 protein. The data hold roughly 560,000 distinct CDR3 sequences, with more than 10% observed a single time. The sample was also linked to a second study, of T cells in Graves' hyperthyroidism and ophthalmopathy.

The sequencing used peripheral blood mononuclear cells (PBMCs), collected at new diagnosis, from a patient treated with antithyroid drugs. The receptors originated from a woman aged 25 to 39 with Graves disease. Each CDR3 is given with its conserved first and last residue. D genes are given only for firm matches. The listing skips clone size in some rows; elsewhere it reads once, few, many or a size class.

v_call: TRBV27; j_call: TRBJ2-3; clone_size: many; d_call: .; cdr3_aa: CASRDGVTDTQYF; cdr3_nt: TGTGCCAGCAGGGACGGAGTCACAGATACGCAGTATTTT
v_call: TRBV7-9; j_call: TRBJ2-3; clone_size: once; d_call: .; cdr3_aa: CASSLVERGNTQYF; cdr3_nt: TGTGCCAGCAGCTTAGTGGAACGGGGTAATACGCAGTATTTT
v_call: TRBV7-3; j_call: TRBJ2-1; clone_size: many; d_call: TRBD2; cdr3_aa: CASSLSGSLTSEQFF; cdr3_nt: TGTGCCAGCAGCTTGAGCGGGAGTTTAACTAGTGAGCAGTTCTTC
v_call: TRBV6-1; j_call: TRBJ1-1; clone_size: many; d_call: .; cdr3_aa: CASRSDGYMNTEAFF; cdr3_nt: TGTGCCAGCCGCTCGGACGGATACATGAACACTGAAGCTTTCTTT
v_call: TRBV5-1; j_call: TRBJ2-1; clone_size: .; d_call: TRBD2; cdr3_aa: CASSLDLLAGVSYNEQFF; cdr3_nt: TGCGCCAGCAGCTTGGACCTACTAGCGGGAGTTTCCTACAATGAGCAGTTCTTC
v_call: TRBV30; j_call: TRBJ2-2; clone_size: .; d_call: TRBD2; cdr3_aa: CAWSGSSGRAGELFF; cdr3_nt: TGTGCCTGGAGTGGATCCAGCGGGAGGGCCGGGGAGCTGTTTTTT
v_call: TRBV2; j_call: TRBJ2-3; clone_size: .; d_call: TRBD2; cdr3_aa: CASSETWGGGTDTQYF; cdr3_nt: TGTGCCAGCAGTGAAACCTGGGGGGGAGGCACAGATACGCAGTATTTT
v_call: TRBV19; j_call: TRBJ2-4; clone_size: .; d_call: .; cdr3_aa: CASSTLQGSGFPLQYF; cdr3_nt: TGTGCCAGTAGTACCCTCCAGGGAAGTGGCTTCCCACTTCAGTACTTC
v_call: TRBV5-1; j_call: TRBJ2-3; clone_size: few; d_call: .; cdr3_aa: CASSSGSSISGHTQYF; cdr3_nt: TGCGCCAGCAGCTCTGGGTCGTCGATCTCCGGTCATACGCAGTATTTT
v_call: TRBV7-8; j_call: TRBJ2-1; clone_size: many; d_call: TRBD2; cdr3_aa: CASSLASGLGQGEQFF; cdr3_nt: TGTGCCAGCAGCTTAGCGAGTGGACTAGGGCAGGGTGAGCAGTTCTTC
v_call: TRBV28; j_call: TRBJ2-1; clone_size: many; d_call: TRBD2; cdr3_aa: CASSSTSGRATTYNEQFF; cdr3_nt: TGTGCCAGCAGTTCGACTAGCGGGAGGGCCACGACCTACAATGAGCAGTTCTTC
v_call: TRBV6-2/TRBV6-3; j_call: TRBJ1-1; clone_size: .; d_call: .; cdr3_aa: CASSYRELDTEAFF; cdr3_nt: TGTGCCAGCAGTTACAGGGAGTTGGACACTGAAGCTTTCTTT
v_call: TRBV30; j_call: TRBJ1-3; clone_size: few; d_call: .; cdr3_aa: CAYTLGRGNTIYF; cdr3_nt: TGTGCCTACACTCTCGGACGCGGAAACACCATATATTTT
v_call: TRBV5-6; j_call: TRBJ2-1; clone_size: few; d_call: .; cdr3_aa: CASSLVQLASVQFF; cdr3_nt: TGTGCCAGCAGCTTGGTTCAATTAGCGTCGGTGCAGTTCTTC
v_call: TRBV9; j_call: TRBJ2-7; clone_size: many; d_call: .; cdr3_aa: CASSPGLIAYSYEQYF; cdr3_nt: TGTGCCAGCAGCCCCGGACTGATCGCATATTCCTACGAGCAGTACTTC
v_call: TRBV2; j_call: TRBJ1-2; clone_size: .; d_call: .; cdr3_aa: CASSGSLGGPYGPYGYTF; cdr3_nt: TGTGCCAGCAGCGGGTCCCTCGGGGGGCCCTACGGACCCTATGGCTACACCTTC
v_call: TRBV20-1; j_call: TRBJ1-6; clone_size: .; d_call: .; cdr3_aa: CSARSGTGYNSPLHF; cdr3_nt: TGCAGTGCTAGATCCGGGACGGGTTATAATTCACCCCTCCACTTT
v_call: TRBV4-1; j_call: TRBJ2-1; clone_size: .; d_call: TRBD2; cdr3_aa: CASSQAGLAGEGGQFF; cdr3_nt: TGCGCCAGCAGCCAAGCAGGGCTAGCGGGAGAGGGCGGGCAGTTCTTC
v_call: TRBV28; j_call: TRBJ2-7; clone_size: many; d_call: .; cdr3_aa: CASISLKNEQYF; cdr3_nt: TGTGCCAGCATCTCCTTAAAAAACGAGCAGTACTTC
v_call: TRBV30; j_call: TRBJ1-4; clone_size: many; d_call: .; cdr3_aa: CAWSALINRGEKLFF; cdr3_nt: TGTGCCTGGAGTGCCCTCATCAACCGGGGTGAAAAACTGTTTTTT
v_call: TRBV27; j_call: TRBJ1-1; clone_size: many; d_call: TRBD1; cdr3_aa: CASSWTGYTEAFF; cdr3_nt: TGTGCCAGCAGCTGGACAGGGTACACTGAAGCTTTCTTT
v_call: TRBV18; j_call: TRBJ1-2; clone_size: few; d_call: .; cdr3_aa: CASSPPGRQKHGYTF; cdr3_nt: TGTGCCAGCTCACCACCGGGACGGCAAAAACATGGCTACACCTTC
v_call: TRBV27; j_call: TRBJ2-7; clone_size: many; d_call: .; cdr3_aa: CASSLKQAWAYEQYF; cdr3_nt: TGTGCCAGCAGCCTAAAACAGGCTTGGGCCTACGAGCAGTACTTC
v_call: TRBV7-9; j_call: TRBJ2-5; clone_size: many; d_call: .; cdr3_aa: CASTFIRQGVSQETQYF; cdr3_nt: TGTGCCAGCACCTTTATTCGACAAGGGGTTTCCCAAGAGACCCAGTACTTC
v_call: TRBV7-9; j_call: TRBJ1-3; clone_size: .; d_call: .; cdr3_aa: CASSLQGNSGGNTIYF; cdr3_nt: TGTGCCAGCAGCTTACAGGGGAATTCGGGCGGAAACACCATATATTTT
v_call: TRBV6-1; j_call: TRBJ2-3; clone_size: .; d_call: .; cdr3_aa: CASTLTGRADTQYF; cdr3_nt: TGTGCCAGCACCCTGACAGGCCGGGCAGATACGCAGTATTTT
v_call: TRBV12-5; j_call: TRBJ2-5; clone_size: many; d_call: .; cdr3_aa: CASGFGETQYF; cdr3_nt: TGTGCTAGTGGTTTCGGGGAGACCCAGTACTTC
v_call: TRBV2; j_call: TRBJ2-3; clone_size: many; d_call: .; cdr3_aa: CASEIFGAATDTQYF; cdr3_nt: TGTGCCAGCGAAATATTTGGGGCAGCCACAGATACGCAGTATTTT
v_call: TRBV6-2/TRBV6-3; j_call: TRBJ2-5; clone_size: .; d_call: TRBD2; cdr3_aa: CASSYWASGRGSQETQYF; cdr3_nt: TGTGCCAGCAGTTACTGGGCTAGCGGGAGGGGGAGCCAAGAGACCCAGTACTTC
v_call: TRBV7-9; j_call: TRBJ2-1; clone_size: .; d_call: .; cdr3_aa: CASSQDLGSKFF; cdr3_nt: TGTGCCAGCAGCCAAGACCTAGGTTCTAAGTTCTTC
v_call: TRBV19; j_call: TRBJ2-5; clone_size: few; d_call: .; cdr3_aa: CASSIRLRQETQYF; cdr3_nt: TGTGCCAGTAGTATAAGACTGAGGCAAGAGACCCAGTACTTC
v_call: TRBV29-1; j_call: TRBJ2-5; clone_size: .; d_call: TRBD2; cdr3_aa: CSVEGAGENQETQYF; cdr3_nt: TGCAGCGTTGAAGGGGCGGGAGAGAACCAAGAGACCCAGTACTTC
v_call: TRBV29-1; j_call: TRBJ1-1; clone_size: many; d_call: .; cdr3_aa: CSAGQSNVPSSTFF; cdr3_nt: TGCAGCGCGGGACAATCCAACGTTCCGAGTTCAACTTTCTTT
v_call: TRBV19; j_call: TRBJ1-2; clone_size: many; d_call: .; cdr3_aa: CASSALDPEVYGYTF; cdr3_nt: TGTGCCAGTAGTGCCCTGGACCCGGAGGTCTATGGCTACACCTTC
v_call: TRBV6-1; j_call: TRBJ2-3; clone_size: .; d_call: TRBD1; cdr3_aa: CASRKTGGEDTQYF; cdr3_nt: TGTGCCAGCAGGAAGACAGGGGGCGAAGATACGCAGTATTTT
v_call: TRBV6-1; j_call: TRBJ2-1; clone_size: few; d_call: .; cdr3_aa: CASSILSDEQFF; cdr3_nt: TGTGCCAGCAGCATACTATCGGATGAGCAGTTCTTC
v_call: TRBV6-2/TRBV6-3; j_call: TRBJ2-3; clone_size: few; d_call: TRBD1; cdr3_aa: CASSFRDRVDTQYF; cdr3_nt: TGTGCCAGCAGTTTCCGGGACAGAGTGGATACGCAGTATTTT
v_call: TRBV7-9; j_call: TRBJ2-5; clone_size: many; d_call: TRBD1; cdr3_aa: CASRGDRDQETQYF; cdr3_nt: TGTGCCAGCAGAGGGGACAGGGACCAAGAGACCCAGTACTTC
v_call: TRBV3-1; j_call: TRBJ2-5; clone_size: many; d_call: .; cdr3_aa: CASSQEDWGTQYF; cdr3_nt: TGTGCCAGCAGCCAAGAGGATTGGGGGACCCAGTACTTC
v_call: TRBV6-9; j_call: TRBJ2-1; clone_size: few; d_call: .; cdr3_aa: CASSSTATQGGEQFF; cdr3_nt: TGTGCCAGCAGTTCCACGGCCACACAAGGGGGTGAGCAGTTCTTC
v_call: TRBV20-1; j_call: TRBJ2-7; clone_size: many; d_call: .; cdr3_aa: CSAPRGGVKGEQYF; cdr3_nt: TGCAGTGCTCCTAGGGGGGGAGTGAAAGGCGAGCAGTACTTC
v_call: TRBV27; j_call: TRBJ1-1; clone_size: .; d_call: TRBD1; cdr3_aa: CASSSPQGGNTEAFF; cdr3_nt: TGTGCCAGCAGTTCCCCCCAGGGGGGAAACACTGAAGCTTTCTTT
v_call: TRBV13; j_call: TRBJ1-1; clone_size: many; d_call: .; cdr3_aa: CASSPRGHGVNTEAFF; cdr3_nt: TGTGCCAGCAGCCCCAGGGGCCACGGGGTGAACACTGAAGCTTTCTTT
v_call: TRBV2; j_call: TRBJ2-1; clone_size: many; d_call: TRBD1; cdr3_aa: CASTGQGLNEQFF; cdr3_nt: TGTGCCAGCACGGGACAGGGGCTTAATGAGCAGTTCTTC
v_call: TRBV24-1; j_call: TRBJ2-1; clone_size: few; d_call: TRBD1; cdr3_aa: CATSDQDRGANEQFF; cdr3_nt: TGTGCCACCAGTGATCAGGACAGGGGGGCCAATGAGCAGTTCTTC
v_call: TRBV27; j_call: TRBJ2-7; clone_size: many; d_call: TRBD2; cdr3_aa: CASSSGEGGSYEQYF; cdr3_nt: TGTGCCAGCAGTTCCGGGGAGGGAGGCTCCTACGAGCAGTACTTC
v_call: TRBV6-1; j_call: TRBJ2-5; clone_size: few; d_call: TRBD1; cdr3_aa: CASSEGQGQLETQYF; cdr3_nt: TGTGCCAGCAGTGAGGGACAGGGGCAACTCGAGACCCAGTACTTC
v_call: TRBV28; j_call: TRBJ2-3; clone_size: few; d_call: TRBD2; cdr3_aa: CASSLAGEFAQYF; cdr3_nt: TGTGCCAGCAGCCTAGCGGGGGAGTTCGCGCAGTATTTT
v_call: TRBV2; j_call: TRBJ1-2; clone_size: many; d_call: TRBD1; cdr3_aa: CASSVPRDSTNYGYTF; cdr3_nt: TGTGCCAGCAGTGTCCCCCGGGACAGTACTAACTATGGCTACACCTTC
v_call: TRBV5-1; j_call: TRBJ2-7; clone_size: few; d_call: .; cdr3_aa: CASSTVRGSYEQYF; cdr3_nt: TGCGCCAGCAGCACCGTCCGGGGATCCTACGAGCAGTACTTC
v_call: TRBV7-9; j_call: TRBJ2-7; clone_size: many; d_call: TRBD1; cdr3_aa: CASSSRTGEKQYF; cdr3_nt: TGTGCCAGCAGCTCCCGGACAGGGGAGAAGCAGTACTTC
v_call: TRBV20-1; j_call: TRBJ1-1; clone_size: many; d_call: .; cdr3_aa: CSAPSPEGNTEAFF; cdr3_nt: TGCAGTGCTCCGTCCCCCGAGGGGAACACTGAAGCTTTCTTT
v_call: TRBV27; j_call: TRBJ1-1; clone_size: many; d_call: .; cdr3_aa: CASKKSLGGHTEAFF; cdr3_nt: TGTGCCAGCAAAAAGAGCCTCGGGGGGCATACTGAAGCTTTCTTT
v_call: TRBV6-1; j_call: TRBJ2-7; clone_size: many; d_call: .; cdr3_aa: CASSPSGLGYEQYF; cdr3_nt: TGTGCCAGCAGCCCCTCCGGGCTGGGATACGAGCAGTACTTC
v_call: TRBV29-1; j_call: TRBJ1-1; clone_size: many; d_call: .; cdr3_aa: CSVVWFRNTEAFF; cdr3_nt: TGCAGCGTTGTTTGGTTTAGGAACACTGAAGCTTTCTTT
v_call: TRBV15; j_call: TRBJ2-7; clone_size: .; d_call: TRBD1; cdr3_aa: CATSREGQGALYEQYF; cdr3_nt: TGTGCCACCAGCAGGGAAGGACAGGGGGCCCTCTACGAGCAGTACTTC
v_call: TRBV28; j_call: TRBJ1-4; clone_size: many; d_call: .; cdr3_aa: CASGQGEKLFF; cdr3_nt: TGTGCCAGTGGTCAGGGGGAAAAACTGTTTTTT
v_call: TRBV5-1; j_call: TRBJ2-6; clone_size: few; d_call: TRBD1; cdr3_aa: CASSLLPATGISGANVLTF; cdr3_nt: TGCGCCAGCAGCTTGTTGCCCGCGACAGGGATAAGTGGGGCCAACGTCCTGACTTTC
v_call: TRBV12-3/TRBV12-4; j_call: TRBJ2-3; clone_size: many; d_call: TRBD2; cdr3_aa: CASSPLAGASTDTQYF; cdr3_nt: TGTGCCAGCAGCCCGTTAGCGGGAGCGAGCACAGATACGCAGTATTTT
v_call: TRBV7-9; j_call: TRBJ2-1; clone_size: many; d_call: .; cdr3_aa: CASSLAPAGYNEQFF; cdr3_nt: TGTGCCAGCAGCTTAGCGCCGGCGGGGTACAATGAGCAGTTCTTC